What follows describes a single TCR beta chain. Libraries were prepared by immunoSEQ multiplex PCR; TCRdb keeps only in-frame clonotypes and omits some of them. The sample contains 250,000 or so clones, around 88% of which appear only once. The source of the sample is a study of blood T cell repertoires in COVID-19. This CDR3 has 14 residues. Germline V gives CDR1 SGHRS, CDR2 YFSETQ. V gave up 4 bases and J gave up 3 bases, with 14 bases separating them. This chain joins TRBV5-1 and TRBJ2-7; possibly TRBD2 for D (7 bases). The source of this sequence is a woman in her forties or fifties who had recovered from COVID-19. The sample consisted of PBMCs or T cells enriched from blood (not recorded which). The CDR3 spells CASSAGGGLYEQYF. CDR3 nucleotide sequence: TGCGCCAGCAGCGCTGGGGGGGGGCTCTACGAGCAGTACTTC.